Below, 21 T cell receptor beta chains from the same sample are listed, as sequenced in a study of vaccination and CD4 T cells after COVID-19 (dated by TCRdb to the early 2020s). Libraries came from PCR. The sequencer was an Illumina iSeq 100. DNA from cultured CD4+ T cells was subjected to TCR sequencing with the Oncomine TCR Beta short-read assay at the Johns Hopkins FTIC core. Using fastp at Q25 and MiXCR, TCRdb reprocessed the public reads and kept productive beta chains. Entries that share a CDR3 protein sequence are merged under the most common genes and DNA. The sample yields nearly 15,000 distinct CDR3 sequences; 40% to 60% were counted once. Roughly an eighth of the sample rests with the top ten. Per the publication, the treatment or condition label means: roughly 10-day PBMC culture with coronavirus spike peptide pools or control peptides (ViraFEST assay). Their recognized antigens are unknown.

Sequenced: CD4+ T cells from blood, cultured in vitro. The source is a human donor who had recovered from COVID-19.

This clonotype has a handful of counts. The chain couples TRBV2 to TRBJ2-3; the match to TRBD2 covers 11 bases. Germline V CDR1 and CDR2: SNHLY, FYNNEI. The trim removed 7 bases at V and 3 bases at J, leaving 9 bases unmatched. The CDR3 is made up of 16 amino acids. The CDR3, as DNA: TGTGCCAGCACTCCGACTAGCGGGATGGAAACAGATACGCAGTATTTT. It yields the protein CASTPTSGMETDTQYF.

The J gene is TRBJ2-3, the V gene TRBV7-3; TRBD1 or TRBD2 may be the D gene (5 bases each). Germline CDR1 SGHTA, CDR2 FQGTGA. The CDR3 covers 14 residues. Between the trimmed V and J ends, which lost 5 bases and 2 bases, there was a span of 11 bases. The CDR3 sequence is CASSRGGSTDTQYF. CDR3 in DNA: TGTGCCAGCAGCCGGGGCGGCTCCACAGATACGCAGTATTTT.

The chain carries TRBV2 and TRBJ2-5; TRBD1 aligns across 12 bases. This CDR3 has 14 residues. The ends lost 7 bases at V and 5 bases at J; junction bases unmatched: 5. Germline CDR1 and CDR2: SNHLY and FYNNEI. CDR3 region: CASTGTGGRETQYF. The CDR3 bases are TGTGCCAGCACCGGGACAGGGGGCCGTGAGACCCAGTACTTC.

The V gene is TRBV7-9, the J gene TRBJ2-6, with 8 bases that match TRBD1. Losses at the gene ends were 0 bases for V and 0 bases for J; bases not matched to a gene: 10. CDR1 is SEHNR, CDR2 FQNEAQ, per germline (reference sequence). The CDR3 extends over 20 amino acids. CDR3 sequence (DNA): TGTGCCAGCAGCTTAGCGCGGTCGTACAGGGGGTTCTCTGGGGCCAACGTCCTGACTTTC. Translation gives CASSLARSYRGFSGANVLTF.

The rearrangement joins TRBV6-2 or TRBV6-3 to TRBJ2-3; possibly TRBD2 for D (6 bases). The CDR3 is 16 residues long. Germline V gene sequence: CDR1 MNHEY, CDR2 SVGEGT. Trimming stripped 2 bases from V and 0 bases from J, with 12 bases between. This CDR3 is CASSYRDLTSTDTQYF. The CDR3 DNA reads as TGTGCCAGCAGTTACCGGGACTTGACTAGCACAGATACGCAGTATTTT.

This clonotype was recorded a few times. The CDR3 loop is CASSLGVWGNQPQHF. DNA for the CDR3: TGTGCCAGCAGCTTGGGGGTATGGGGCAATCAGCCCCAGCATTTT. This chain connects TRBV6-2 or TRBV6-3 to TRBJ1-5; D might be TRBD1 (5 bases). The CDR3 covers 15 residues. V lost 6 bases, J lost 2 bases, and 14 bases lay in between. Germline V gene lookup returns CDR1 MNHEY and CDR2 SVGEGT.

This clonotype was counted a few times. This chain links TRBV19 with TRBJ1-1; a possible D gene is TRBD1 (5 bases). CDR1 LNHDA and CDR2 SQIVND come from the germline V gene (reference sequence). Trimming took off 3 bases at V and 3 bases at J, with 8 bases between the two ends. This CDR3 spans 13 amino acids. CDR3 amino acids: CASSIGGHTEAFF. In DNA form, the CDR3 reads TGTGCCAGTAGTATCGGGGGTCACACTGAAGCTTTCTTT.

CDR3 DNA sequence: TGTGCCAGCAGCTTAGCTGGGGACTACGAGCAGTACTTC. Translation: CASSLAGDYEQYF. J is TRBJ2-7 and V is TRBV7-2; D remains ambiguous. Deletions cut 0 bases from V and 3 bases from J, with 6 bases between. The CDR3 sequence is 13 residues long. Per germline, CDR1 SGHTA and CDR2 FQGNSA.

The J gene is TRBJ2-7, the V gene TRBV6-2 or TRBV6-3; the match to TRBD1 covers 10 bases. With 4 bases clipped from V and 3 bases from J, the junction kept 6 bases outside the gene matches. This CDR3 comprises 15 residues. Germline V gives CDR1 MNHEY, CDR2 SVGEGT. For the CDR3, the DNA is TGTGCCAGCAGTTCCCCGGGACAGGGGCACTACGAGCAGTACTTC. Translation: CASSSPGQGHYEQYF.

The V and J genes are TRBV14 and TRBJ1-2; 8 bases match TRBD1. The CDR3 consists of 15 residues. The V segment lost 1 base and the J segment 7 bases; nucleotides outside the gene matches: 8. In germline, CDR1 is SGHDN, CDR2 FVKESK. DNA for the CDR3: TGTGCCAGCAGCCAAGGCGGGACAGGTCGCGGTGGCTACACCTTC. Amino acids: CASSQGGTGRGGYTF.

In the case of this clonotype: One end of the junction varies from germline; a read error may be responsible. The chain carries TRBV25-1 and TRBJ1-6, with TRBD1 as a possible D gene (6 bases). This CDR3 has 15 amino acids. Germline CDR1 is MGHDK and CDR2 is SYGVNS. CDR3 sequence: CASSESRQGNSPLYF. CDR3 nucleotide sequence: TGTGCCAGCAGTGAATCTCGGCAGGGGAATTCACCCCTCTACTTT.

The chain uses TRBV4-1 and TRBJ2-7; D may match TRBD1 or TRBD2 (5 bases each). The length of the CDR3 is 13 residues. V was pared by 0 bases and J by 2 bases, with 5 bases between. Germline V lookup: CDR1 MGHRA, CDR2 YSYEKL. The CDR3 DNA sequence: TGCGCCAGCAGCCAAGAGGGGGCCTACGAGCAGTACTTC. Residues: CASSQEGAYEQYF.

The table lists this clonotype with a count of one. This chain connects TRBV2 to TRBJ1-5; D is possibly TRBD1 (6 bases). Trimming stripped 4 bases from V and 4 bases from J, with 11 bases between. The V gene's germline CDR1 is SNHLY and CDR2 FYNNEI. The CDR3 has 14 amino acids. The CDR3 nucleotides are TGTGCCAGCAGTGGAGGGAGGGGGAATCAGCCCCAGCATTTT. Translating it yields CASSGGRGNQPQHF.

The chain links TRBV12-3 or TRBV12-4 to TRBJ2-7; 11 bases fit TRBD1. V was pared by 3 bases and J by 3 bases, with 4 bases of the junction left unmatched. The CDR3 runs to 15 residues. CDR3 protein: CASSLGTGGLYEQYF. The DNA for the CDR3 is TGTGCCAGCAGTTTGGGGACAGGGGGTCTCTACGAGCAGTACTTC.

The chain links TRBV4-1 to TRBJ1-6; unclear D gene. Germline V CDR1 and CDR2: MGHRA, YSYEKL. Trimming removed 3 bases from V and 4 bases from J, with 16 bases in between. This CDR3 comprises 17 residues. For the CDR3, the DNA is TGCGCCAGCAGCCAGATACCCCGGCAGCGTTATAATTCACCCCTCCACTTT. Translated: CASSQIPRQRYNSPLHF.

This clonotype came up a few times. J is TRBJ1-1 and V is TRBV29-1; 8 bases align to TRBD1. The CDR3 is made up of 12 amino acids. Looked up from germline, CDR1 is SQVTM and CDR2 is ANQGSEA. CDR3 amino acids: CSPRGPGTEAFF. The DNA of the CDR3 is TGCAGTCCCAGGGGGCCTGGAACTGAAGCTTTCTTT.

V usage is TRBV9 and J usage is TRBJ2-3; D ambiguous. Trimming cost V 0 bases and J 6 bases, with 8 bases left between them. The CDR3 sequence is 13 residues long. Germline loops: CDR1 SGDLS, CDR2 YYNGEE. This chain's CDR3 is CASSVEARDTQYF. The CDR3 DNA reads TGTGCCAGCAGCGTAGAGGCGCGTGATACGCAGTATTTT.

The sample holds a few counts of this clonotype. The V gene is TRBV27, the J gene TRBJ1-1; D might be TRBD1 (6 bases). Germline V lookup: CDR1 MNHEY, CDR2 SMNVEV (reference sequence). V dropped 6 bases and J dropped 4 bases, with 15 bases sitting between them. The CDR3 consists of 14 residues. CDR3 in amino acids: CASRPQGWGTEAFF. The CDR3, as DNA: TGTGCCAGCAGACCTCAGGGGTGGGGCACTGAAGCTTTCTTT.

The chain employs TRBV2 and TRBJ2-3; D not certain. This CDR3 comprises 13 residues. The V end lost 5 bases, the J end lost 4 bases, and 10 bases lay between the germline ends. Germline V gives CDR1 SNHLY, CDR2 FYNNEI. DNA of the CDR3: TGTGCCAGCAGTACCGGACGGGCAGATACGCAGTATTTT. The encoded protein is CASSTGRADTQYF.

The CDR3 sequence: CASEHRGKIAGFYNEQFF. CDR3 coding DNA: TGTGCCAGCGAACACCGGGGCAAAATAGCGGGGTTCTACAATGAGCAGTTCTTC. This rearrangement joins TRBV6-2 or TRBV6-3 to TRBJ2-1; 8 bases match TRBD2. The CDR3 has 18 amino acids. With V trimmed by 8 bases and J by 3 bases, 18 bases remained unmatched. Germline V lookup: CDR1 MNHEY, CDR2 SVGEGT.

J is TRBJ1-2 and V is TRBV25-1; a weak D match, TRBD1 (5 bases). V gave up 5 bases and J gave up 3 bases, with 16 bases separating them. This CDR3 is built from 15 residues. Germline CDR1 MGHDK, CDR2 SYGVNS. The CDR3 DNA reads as TGTGCCAGCAGTCCGTCGGGGGGAGTTGACTATGGCTACACCTTC. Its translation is CASSPSGGVDYGYTF.